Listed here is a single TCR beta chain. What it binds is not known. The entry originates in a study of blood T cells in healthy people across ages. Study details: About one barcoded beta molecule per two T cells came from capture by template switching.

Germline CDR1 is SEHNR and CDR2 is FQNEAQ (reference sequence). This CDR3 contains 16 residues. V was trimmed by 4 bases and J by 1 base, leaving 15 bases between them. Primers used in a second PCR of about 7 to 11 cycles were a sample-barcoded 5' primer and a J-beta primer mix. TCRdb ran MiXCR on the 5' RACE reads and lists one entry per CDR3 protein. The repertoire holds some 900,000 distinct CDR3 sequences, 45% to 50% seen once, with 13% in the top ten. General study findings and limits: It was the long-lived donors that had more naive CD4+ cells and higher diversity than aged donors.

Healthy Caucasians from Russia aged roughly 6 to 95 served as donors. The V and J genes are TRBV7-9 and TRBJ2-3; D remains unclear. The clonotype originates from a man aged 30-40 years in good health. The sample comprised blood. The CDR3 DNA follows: TGTGCCAGCAGCTCCTGGGTAGGCGATGGCACAGATACGCAGTATTTT. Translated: CASSSWVGDGTDTQYF.